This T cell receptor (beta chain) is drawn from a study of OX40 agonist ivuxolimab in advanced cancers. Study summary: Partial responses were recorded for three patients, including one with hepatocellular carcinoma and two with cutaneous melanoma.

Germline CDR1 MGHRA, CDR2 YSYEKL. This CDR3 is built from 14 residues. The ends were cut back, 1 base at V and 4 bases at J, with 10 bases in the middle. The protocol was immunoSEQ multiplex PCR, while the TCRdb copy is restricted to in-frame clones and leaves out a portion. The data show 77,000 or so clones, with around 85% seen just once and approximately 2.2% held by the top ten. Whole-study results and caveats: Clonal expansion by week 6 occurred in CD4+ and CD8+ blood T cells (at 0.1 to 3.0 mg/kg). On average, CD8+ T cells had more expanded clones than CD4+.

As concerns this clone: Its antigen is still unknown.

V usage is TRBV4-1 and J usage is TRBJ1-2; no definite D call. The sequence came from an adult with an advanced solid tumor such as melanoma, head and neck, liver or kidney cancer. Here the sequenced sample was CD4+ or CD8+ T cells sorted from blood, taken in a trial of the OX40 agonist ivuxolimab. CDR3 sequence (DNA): TGCGCCAGCAGCCAAGTTAAACAGTCCTATGGCTACACCTTC. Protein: CASSQVKQSYGYTF.